The entry below gives a single T cell receptor beta chain sequence along with its context. One end of the junction does not line up with germline, which may come from a read error. The use of a sample-barcoded 5' primer and a J-beta primer mix characterized a second PCR of about 7 to 12 cycles. All cDNA molecules were each tagged by a template-switch adaptor with 12 random nucleotides. The yield of each sample was at least 2.5 million CDR3-containing paired-end reads. TCRdb reanalysed the 5' RACE reads using MiXCR and keeps one entry per CDR3 protein. The data contain around 1.5 million distinct CDR3 sequences, roughly 64% of them seen just once; the ten biggest clones take up about 6.7%. The CDR3 spans 18 residues. CDR1 and CDR2 from the germline V gene are DFQATT and SNEGSKA (reference sequence). The record originates from a study of blood T cells in healthy people across ages.

The clonotype comes from a man in his late teens or twenties in good health. Sequencing used blood. V usage is TRBV20-1 and J usage is TRBJ2-7; 9 nucleotides match TRBD2. The CDR3 DNA reads TGCAGTGCTAGACAATCTGCGTTCCGGACTAGCGAGTCCTACGGGCAGTACTTC. This sequence encodes CSARQSAFRTSESYGQYF.